What follows are 21 T cell receptor beta chains derived from one specimen sequenced in a study of T cells in Graves' hyperthyroidism and ophthalmopathy. TCR beta CDR3 regions were amplified from RNA. A first-round RT-PCR of the TCR CDR3 used the HTBI primer set. Each CDR3 protein is one row after TCRdb ran MiXCR on the multiplex PCR reads. The top ten clones hold roughly 49% of a sample with around 210,000 distinct CDR3 sequences, around a sixth of them seen once. Sequences were obtained from blood. The receptors were gathered from a woman between 50 and 59 years old with Graves' hyperthyroidism.

This clonotype was found many times. This chain uses TRBV12-3 or TRBV12-4 with TRBJ2-7, with D perhaps matching TRBD1 or TRBD2 (5 bases each). The V end lost 7 bases, the J end lost 7 bases, and 14 bases lay between the germline ends. The CDR3 has 12 residues. The CDR3 is CASNHRGDEQYF. The CDR3 DNA reads TGTGCCAGCAACCATCGAGGGGATGAGCAGTACTTC.

This clonotype appeared a few times. The chain recombines TRBV28 with TRBJ1-5; 7 nucleotides agree with TRBD1. The CDR3 is 15 residues long. CDR1 and CDR2 from the germline V gene are MDHEN and SYDVKM. Trimming at V came to 7 bases and at J to 5 bases, leaving 11 bases not matched to a gene. This CDR3 reads CASKGAGAGDQPQHF. The CDR3 DNA follows: TGTGCCAGCAAGGGGGCAGGGGCGGGGGATCAGCCCCAGCATTTT.

In its sample, this clonotype was seen many times. The chain carries TRBV20-1 and TRBJ2-5; D might be TRBD2 (7 bases). V was pared by 5 bases and J by 4 bases, with 17 bases between. The CDR3 consists of 14 residues. Germline CDR1 DFQATT, CDR2 SNEGSKA (reference sequence). CDR3 DNA sequence: TGCAGTGCTCCTAGAGGGGGGGGAGGAGAGACCCAGTACTTC. Amino acid sequence: CSAPRGGGGETQYF.

This clonotype has at least ten counts. This rearrangement joins TRBV19 to TRBJ2-3; no clear D. CDR1 is LNHDA, CDR2 SQIVND, per germline (reference sequence). The CDR3 spans 12 residues. The V gene lost 9 bases and the J gene lost 1 base, with 8 bases spanning the gap. The CDR3 DNA follows: TGTGCCAGCGCTAGGGGCACAGATACGCAGTATTTT. The encoded protein is CASARGTDTQYF.

The gene calls are TRBV9 and TRBJ1-2; D gene uncertain. The V gene lost 0 bases and the J gene lost 6 bases, with 9 bases spanning the gap. CDR3 length: 13 amino acids. Germline CDR1 SGDLS, CDR2 YYNGEE. As DNA, the CDR3 is TGTGCCAGCAGCGTAGGGGGAAGTAATGGCTACACCTTC. This translates into CASSVGGSNGYTF.

This clonotype was seen only a few times. This chain links TRBV20-1 with TRBJ2-1, with 7 bases fitting TRBD2. This CDR3 has 20 residues. The J segment lost 1 base and the V segment lost 0 bases, leaving 18 bases of the junction unmatched. Germline V gives CDR1 DFQATT, CDR2 SNEGSKA (reference sequence). The CDR3 sequence is CSARDQLAGALSGSYNEQFF. The CDR3 nucleotides read TGCAGTGCTAGAGATCAGCTGGCGGGAGCCCTCTCCGGGTCCTACAATGAGCAGTTCTTC.

Ten or more counts support this clonotype. The rearrangement joins TRBV11-1 to TRBJ1-2; D uncertain. Trimming removed 5 bases at V and 4 bases at J, with 11 bases between. The germline V gene encodes CDR1 SGHAT and CDR2 FQDESV (reference sequence). The CDR3 loop spans 13 amino acids. CDR3 protein: CASSKDTFYGYTF. The CDR3, as DNA: TGTGCCAGCAGCAAAGACACTTTCTATGGCTACACCTTC. Together with reference TRBV11-1 and TRBJ1-2, the CDR3 gives the full variable domain: EAEVAQSPRYKITEKSQAVAFWCDPISGHATLYWYRQILGQGPELLVQFQDESVVDDSQLPKDRFSAERLKGVDSTLKIQPAELGDSAMYLCASSKDTFYGYTFGSGTRLTVV.

This clonotype was found a few times. The chain joins TRBV9 to TRBJ2-3; TRBD1 aligns across 10 bases. The CDR3 consists of 17 residues. V trimming: 0 bases; J trimming: 8 bases; junction bases outside the gene matches: 12. The germline V gene encodes CDR1 SGDLS and CDR2 YYNGEE. CDR3 amino acids: CASSVGDRGQFTSTQYF. CDR3 in DNA: TGTGCCAGCAGCGTAGGCGACAGGGGGCAATTTACCAGTACGCAGTATTTT. The entire variable domain, with the rest obtained from reference TRBV9 and TRBJ2-3, is as follows: DSGVTQTPKHLITATGQRVTLRCSPRSGDLSVYWYQQSLDQGLQFLIQYYNGEERAKGNILERFSAQQFPDLHSELNLSSLELGDSALYFCASSVGDRGQFTSTQYFGPGTRLTVL.

Remarks on this clonotype: Since a much larger clone is just one base distant, this may be a read error. J is TRBJ1-2 and V is TRBV11-3; D possibly corresponds to TRBD1 (6 bases). CDR1 is SGHNT, CDR2 YENEEA, per germline. V lost 5 bases and J lost 8, with 18 bases in between. This CDR3 is built from 14 residues. The CDR3 reads CASSPGHGMGGYTF. CDR3 bases: TGTGCCAGCAGCCCGGGACATGGGATGGGCGGCTACACCTTC.

This clonotype was seen just once. Since a much larger clone is just one base distant, this may be a read error. J is TRBJ2-5 and V is TRBV7-9, with 8 bases aligning to TRBD2. The J call is uncertain, as TRBJ2-1 better fits the DNA end. CDR1 is SEHNR, CDR2 FQNEAQ, per germline (reference sequence). The CDR3 length is 17 residues. The CDR3 DNA follows: TGTGCCAGCAGCTCGACGTCCCGCGGGAGGTTCCAAGAGACCCAGTTCTTC. Translated: CASSSTSRGRFQETQFF.

The V gene is TRBV7-2, the J gene TRBJ2-7; 15 nucleotides align to TRBD2. Germline V gives CDR1 SGHTA, CDR2 FQGNSA. Unmatched junction bases numbered 6, after V lost 6 bases and J lost 3 bases. This CDR3 has 16 residues. In DNA, the CDR3 is TGTGCCAGCAGAAGGACTAGCGGGAGGGCCCTCTACGAGCAGTACTTC. Translated: CASRRTSGRALYEQYF.

A word on this clonotype: An end of the junction does not agree with germline; a read error may underlie this. This chain uses TRBV19 with TRBJ1-1; a possible D gene is TRBD1 (5 bases). Per germline, CDR1 LNHDA and CDR2 SQIVND (reference sequence). The CDR3 is 13 residues long. CDR3 residues: CASSGGVYTEAFF. The CDR3 coding sequence is TGTGCCAGTAGTGGAGGGGTTTACACCGAAGCTTTCTTT.

The V gene is TRBV11-2, the J gene TRBJ1-2; D gene ambiguous. The CDR3 is made up of 14 amino acids. CDR1 SGHAT and CDR2 FQNNGV come from the germline V gene. Trimming shortened V by 5 bases and J by 0 bases, and 10 bases separated the two germline ends. The CDR3 spells CASSPWGSNYGYTF. DNA for the CDR3: TGTGCCAGCAGCCCTTGGGGATCTAACTATGGCTACACCTTC.

The sample holds many counts of this clonotype. The chain couples TRBV6-1 to TRBJ2-2; 12 nucleotides align to TRBD2. Germline V gene data show CDR1 as MNHNS and CDR2 as SASEGT. The CDR3 has 15 residues. The junction had 3 bases not matched to a gene; V was cut back by 6 bases and J by 4 bases. CDR3 bases: TGTGCCAGCAGGACTAGCGGGAGCGTCACCGGGGAGCTGTTTTTT. Translated: CASRTSGSVTGELFF.

J is TRBJ1-4 and V is TRBV6-1; 8 bases line up with TRBD1. Germline V gives CDR1 MNHNS, CDR2 SASEGT. Trimming at V came to 6 bases and at J to 6 bases, leaving 9 bases not matched to a gene. The CDR3 is made up of 15 amino acids. The CDR3 protein is CASRTQGAYDEKLFF. As DNA, the CDR3 is TGTGCCAGCAGGACCCAGGGGGCTTACGATGAAAAACTGTTTTTT.

In its sample, this clonotype was seen many times. V gene TRBV28 combines with J gene TRBJ1-1; TRBD1 might be the D (6 bases). CDR1 and CDR2 from the germline V gene are MDHEN and SYDVKM. The CDR3 extends over 14 amino acids. The CDR3 protein is CAAAPDSMNTEAFF. The CDR3 DNA sequence: TGTGCTGCTGCCCCGGACAGCATGAACACTGAAGCTTTCTTT. Full variable domain (rest looked up from reference TRBV28 and TRBJ1-1): DVKVTQSSRYLVKRTGEKVFLECVQDMDHENMFWYRQDPGLGLRLIYFSYDVKMKEKGDIPEGYSVSREKKERFSLILESASTNQTSMYLCAAAPDSMNTEAFFGQGTRLTVV.

This clonotype was found many times. The rearrangement uses TRBV12-3 or TRBV12-4 and TRBJ2-1, with D uncertain. V gave up 6 bases and J gave up 0 bases, with 0 bases separating them. The CDR3 length is 11 residues. CDR3 loop: CASSSYNEQFF. CDR3 nucleotide sequence: TGTGCCAGCAGCTCCTACAATGAGCAGTTCTTC.

This clonotype has at least ten counts. The rearrangement joins TRBV5-1 to TRBJ1-1; no definite D call. The CDR3 contains 13 residues. Germline V gives CDR1 SGHRS, CDR2 YFSETQ. Trimming took off 8 bases at V and 0 bases at J, with 11 bases between the two ends. The CDR3 loop is CASTETVNTEAFF. As DNA, the CDR3 is TGCGCCAGTACCGAGACGGTGAACACTGAAGCTTTCTTT.

The table lists this clonotype with many counts. The chain joins TRBV6-1 to TRBJ1-2; possible D gene TRBD1, 5 bases. Germline V lookup: CDR1 MNHNS, CDR2 SASEGT. Trimming pared 4 bases from V and 2 bases from J, leaving 14 bases between. The CDR3 length is 15 residues. The CDR3 DNA sequence: TGTGCCAGCAGTGGGGGACTGGGGATAAACTATGGCTACACCTTC. Translation gives CASSGGLGINYGYTF.

In this sample, this clonotype turned up a few times. CDR3 region: CASSFRVTSSYEQYF. CDR3 nucleotide sequence: TGTGCCAGCAGTTTTCGGGTTACGAGCTCCTACGAGCAGTACTTC. The chain couples TRBV27 to TRBJ2-7, with unresolved D. Trimming removed 3 bases at V and 0 bases at J, with 12 bases between. CDR1 and CDR2 (germline): MNHEY, SMNVEV (reference sequence). This CDR3 is 15 amino acids long.

This clonotype was counted ten times or more. The chain links TRBV10-1 to TRBJ2-7; no definite D call. Germline loops: CDR1 WNHNN, CDR2 SYGVQD (reference sequence). Trimming took 0 bases from V and 2 from J, leaving 8 bases between them. This CDR3 comprises 14 residues. As DNA, the CDR3 is TGCGCCAGCAGTGAGTCCGGCAGGACCTACGAGCAGTACTTC. It specifies CASSESGRTYEQYF.